The sequence of this TCR beta chain was determined in a study of T cells in Graves' hyperthyroidism and ophthalmopathy. For the study at large: Peripheral blood was collected at initial diagnosis, before any treatment.

Amplified regions were TCR beta CDR3 sequences from RNA transcripts. TCR CDR3 underwent first-round RT-PCR with the HTBI primer set. TCRdb recomputed calls from the multiplex PCR reads with MiXCR, one row per CDR3 protein. The sample yields under 800,000 distinct CDR3 sequences, around 15% seen once. The CDR3 length is 14 residues. V trimming: 7 bases; J trimming: 5 bases; junction bases outside the gene matches: 8. Exclusions: uncontrolled infection, other autoimmune disease, pregnancy, lactation. The source is a woman younger than 35 with Graves' hyperthyroidism. The sample consisted of blood. This chain uses TRBV12-3 or TRBV12-4 with TRBJ2-4; 7 positions agree with TRBD2. The CDR3 region is CASTKRAGENIQYF. In DNA, the CDR3 is TGTGCCAGCACCAAGAGGGCGGGGGAAAACATTCAGTACTTC.